The 22 T cell receptor beta chains listed next were all sequenced from one sample in a study of identical twins. One entry per CDR3 protein, called by TCRdb with MiXCR from the 5' RACE reads. Of around 960,000 distinct CDR3 sequences listed, approximately 13% were seen once; the top ten hold around 1.6%. Another study also made use of these data, one on yellow fever vaccine responses in identical twins.

Material for sequencing was PBMCs. The receptors shown here come from a woman aged 18-29 years in good health.

This sequence joins TRBV10-2 and TRBJ1-2; D may be TRBD1 (6 bases). Germline lookup yields CDR1 WSHSY and CDR2 SAAADI. CDR3 size: 13 residues. The V end lost 3 bases, the J end lost 2 bases, and 7 bases lay between the germline ends. The CDR3: CASSDGQNYGYTF. In DNA, the CDR3 is TGCGCCAGCAGTGATGGACAGAACTATGGCTACACCTTC.

The gene calls are TRBV3-1 and TRBJ2-7; no clear D gene. Per germline, CDR1 LGHDT and CDR2 YNNKEL (reference sequence). This CDR3 comprises 12 residues. V was cut by 3 bases and J by 5 bases, with 8 bases left in between. The CDR3 nucleotides are TGTGCCAGCAGCCAGGGGTGGAACGAGCAGTACGTC. Its translation is CASSQGWNEQYV.

The V and J genes are TRBV14 and TRBJ1-1; 7 bases fit TRBD1. Trimming took 5 bases from V and 1 from J; bases not matched to a gene: 4. The CDR3 totals 14 residues. The V gene's germline CDR1 is SGHDN and CDR2 FVKESK. CDR3 loop: CASSWGQTNTEAFF. The CDR3 region has the DNA TGTGCCAGCAGCTGGGGACAGACGAACACTGAAGCTTTCTTT. Supplemented by reference TRBV14 and TRBJ1-1, the full variable domain reads EAGVTQFPSHSVIEKGQTVTLRCDPISGHDNLYWYRRVMGKEIKFLLHFVKESKQDESGMPNNRFLAERTGGTYSTLKVQPAELEDSGVYFCASSWGQTNTEAFFGQGTRLTVV.

This clonotype was picked up a small number of times. The chain is built from TRBV19 and TRBJ1-1; 9 nucleotides align to TRBD1. Germline CDR1 LNHDA, CDR2 SQIVND (reference sequence). The V segment lost 7 bases and the J segment 3 bases; nucleotides outside the gene matches: 6. This CDR3 has 14 amino acids. The CDR3 loop reads CASMKGQGYTEAFF. CDR3 nucleotides: TGTGCCAGTATGAAGGGACAGGGCTACACTGAAGCTTTCTTT.

This clonotype has just a few counts. The rearrangement uses TRBV12-3 or TRBV12-4 and TRBJ2-1; D not resolved. The CDR3 totals 13 residues. V gave up 4 bases and J gave up 7 bases, with 11 bases separating them. The CDR3 reads CASSWSLLNEQFF. In nucleotides, the CDR3 is TGTGCCAGCAGTTGGTCTCTGTTGAATGAGCAGTTCTTC.

The chain joins TRBV7-9 to TRBJ2-2; 7 bases match TRBD2. Germline trimming cut 5 bases from V and 2 bases from J; bases unmatched to any gene: 2. The CDR3 sequence is 14 residues long. The germline V gene has CDR1 SEHNR and CDR2 FQNEAQ (reference sequence). In nucleotides, the CDR3 is TGTGCCAGCAGCCGGGAGGTTAACACCGGGGAGCTGTTTTTT. Translated, it gives CASSREVNTGELFF.

Ten or more counts support this clonotype. The chain couples TRBV10-3 to TRBJ2-7; 9 nucleotides agree with TRBD1. Trimming took 3 bases from V and 3 from J; bases not matched to a gene: 3. Germline values: CDR1 ENHRY, CDR2 SYGVKD. The CDR3 runs to 14 residues. CDR3 coding DNA: TGTGCCATCAGTGAAGGACAGGGGAACTACGAGCAGTACGTC. It encodes CAISEGQGNYEQYV.

The rearrangement uses TRBV20-1 and TRBJ2-7; 14 positions agree with TRBD2. The V segment lost 2 bases and the J segment 6 bases; nucleotides outside the gene matches: 6. Germline V lookup: CDR1 DFQATT, CDR2 SNEGSKA (reference sequence). The CDR3 has 15 amino acids. CDR3 sequence reads: CSARIGTSGRSEQYF. For the CDR3, the DNA is TGCAGTGCTAGAATCGGGACTAGCGGGAGATCCGAGCAGTACTTC.

This clonotype turned up a few times. This chain connects TRBV20-1 to TRBJ1-2; 7 bases match TRBD1. V lost 6 bases to trimming and J lost 6 bases; unmatched junction nucleotides: 13. CDR3 length: 14 amino acids. Germline V CDR1 and CDR2: DFQATT, SNEGSKA (reference sequence). The CDR3 DNA reads TGCAGTGCCTCCGCCGGGACAGCTGGCGATGGCTACACCTTC. This sequence encodes CSASAGTAGDGYTF.

CDR3 in amino acids: CASTWSGSRNTEAFF. CDR3 coding DNA: TGTGCCAGCACGTGGTCTGGCTCTCGGAACACTGAAGCTTTCTTT. The chain employs TRBV28 and TRBJ1-1; D call uncertain. From germline, CDR1 is MDHEN and CDR2 SYDVKM. CDR3 size: 15 residues. Trimming removed 7 bases at V and 1 base at J, with 16 bases between.

This clonotype was picked up a small number of times. The chain couples TRBV7-9 to TRBJ1-1; the D is unclear. The CDR3 is 14 residues long. Between the trimmed V and J ends, which lost 0 bases and 4 bases, there was a span of 9 bases. Germline V gene data show CDR1 as SEHNR and CDR2 as FQNEAQ (reference sequence). The CDR3 reads CASSLAFRLTEAFF. Written as DNA, the CDR3 is TGTGCCAGCAGCTTAGCGTTTAGACTCACTGAAGCTTTCTTT.

This clonotype turned up a few times. V is TRBV7-2 and J is TRBJ2-1; D gene ambiguous. CDR1 and CDR2 (germline): SGHTA, FQGNSA. CDR3 size: 13 residues. Trimming shortened V by 3 bases and J by 7 bases, and 10 bases separated the two germline ends. The CDR3: CASSFYGHNEQFF. The DNA for the CDR3 is TGTGCCAGCAGCTTTTACGGCCATAATGAGCAGTTCTTC.

V usage is TRBV7-8 and J usage is TRBJ2-5; D not resolved. The CDR3 is 13 residues long. The germline V gene encodes CDR1 SGHVS and CDR2 FQNEAQ. Trimming shortened V by 10 bases and J by 5 bases, and 17 bases separated the two germline ends. CDR3 nucleotide sequence: TGTGCCAACCGCATCGGAGTTGGGGAGACCCAGTACTTC. Translated, it gives CANRIGVGETQYF.

This chain joins TRBV7-9 and TRBJ1-2; D is unresolved. Germline-derived CDR1 and CDR2 are SEHNR and FQNEAQ (reference sequence). The CDR3 is 13 residues long. V lost 2 bases and J lost 8, with 12 bases in between. The CDR3 coding sequence is TGTGCCAGCAGCTTATCGTTGGTTGAGGGCTACACCTTC. This gives the protein CASSLSLVEGYTF.

This rearrangement joins TRBV12-3 or TRBV12-4 to TRBJ1-1; D perhaps matches TRBD1 (5 bases). V gave up 10 bases and J gave up 1 base, with 13 bases separating them. The CDR3 runs to 13 residues. CDR3 in amino acids: CATPLRGNTEAFF. DNA for the CDR3: TGTGCCACCCCCTTAAGGGGGAACACTGAAGCTTTCTTT.

The chain links TRBV4-1 to TRBJ1-1; 7 bases line up with TRBD1. In germline, CDR1 is MGHRA, CDR2 YSYEKL. Losses at the gene ends were 2 bases for V and 3 bases for J; bases not matched to a gene: 9. The CDR3 spans 16 residues. CDR3 protein: CASSQSRLQGYTEAFF. CDR3 nucleotides: TGCGCCAGCAGCCAATCCCGTCTACAGGGGTACACTGAAGCTTTCTTT.

This clonotype was picked up a small number of times. V is TRBV20-1 and J is TRBJ1-6; 9 bases fit TRBD1. Germline V lookup: CDR1 DFQATT, CDR2 SNEGSKA (reference sequence). The CDR3 is made up of 13 amino acids. Trimming took 7 bases from V and 8 from J; bases not matched to a gene: 6. The CDR3 spells CSGRQGEYSPLHF. The CDR3 DNA reads as TGCAGTGGAAGACAGGGGGAGTATTCACCCCTCCACTTT.

This clonotype was recorded a few times. The chain carries TRBV24-1 and TRBJ2-1; D is perhaps TRBD1 (5 bases). There are 14 residues in the CDR3. The germline gives CDR1 KGHDR, CDR2 SFDVKD. Trimming shortened V by 9 bases and J by 3 bases, and 14 bases separated the two germline ends. The DNA for the CDR3 is TGTGCCACCGGGAAACAGGACCGCTACAATGAGCAGTTCTTC. Translated: CATGKQDRYNEQFF.

This clonotype was detected a few times. The rearrangement uses TRBV7-2 and TRBJ1-5, with D possibly matching TRBD1 (6 bases). Germline V gene lookup returns CDR1 SGHTA and CDR2 FQGNSA. The ends were cut back, 1 base at V and 2 bases at J, with 9 bases in the middle. The CDR3 loop spans 15 amino acids. The CDR3 loop is CASSLENRGNQPQHF. CDR3 coding DNA: TGTGCCAGCAGCTTAGAAAACAGGGGCAATCAGCCCCAGCATTTT.

The chain joins TRBV20-1 to TRBJ2-1; 11 bases agree with TRBD2. V dropped 1 base and J dropped 5; count of bases not matched to a gene: 10. The CDR3 is 17 residues long. Germline values: CDR1 DFQATT, CDR2 SNEGSKA (reference sequence). CDR3: CSARARYSGRVNNEQFF. The CDR3 DNA follows: TGCAGTGCTAGAGCCCGATATAGCGGGAGGGTCAACAATGAGCAGTTCTTC.

The J gene is TRBJ2-3, the V gene TRBV12-3 or TRBV12-4; 10 bases align to TRBD1. The CDR3 loop spans 14 amino acids. Trimming removed 5 bases from V and 6 bases from J; junction bases left unmatched: 5. DNA of the CDR3: TGTGCCAGCAGTACACGGACAGGGGGGGATACGCAGTATTTT. This gives the protein CASSTRTGGDTQYF.

This clonotype was detected only a few times. The genes are TRBV15 and TRBJ1-1; the D is unclear. Trimming left V 4 bases short and J 0 bases short, with 12 bases between. The CDR3 sequence is 15 residues long. Germline V gene lookup returns CDR1 LNHNV and CDR2 YYDKDF (reference sequence). CDR3 coding DNA: TGTGCCACCAGCACGGGGTGGGTCTTGAACACTGAAGCTTTCTTT. Translated: CATSTGWVLNTEAFF.